This TCR beta chain was obtained from a study of spatial heterogeneity in lung cancer. Study-wide context: Detection of beta-chain sequences consistently exceeded that of alpha-chain sequences.

The library protocol tagged each TCR cDNA with a unique molecular identifier. From the 5' RACE reads, TCRdb called clonotypes with MiXCR, one entry per CDR3 protein. The sample shows 20,000 or so distinct CDR3 sequences, 5.5% to 6.5% of them seen only once. The time point is: sample taken at primary tumor resection. Untreated early-stage non-small cell lung cancer patients, fewer than 85 in total, were the donors. Study-wide results and caveats: How many expanded intratumoral alpha and beta TCRs were present tracked the tumor mutation count, which was a count of nonsynonymous mutations. Ubiquitous and regional expanded TCR counts tracked ubiquitous and regional nonsynonymous mutations, respectively.

By share of the sample, this clonotype is medium-sized. The antigen is unknown. This CDR3 spans 13 amino acids. Germline values: CDR1 SGHVS, CDR2 FQNEAQ. Trimming took off 5 bases at V and 6 bases at J, with 14 bases between the two ends. V and J are TRBV7-8 and TRBJ2-7; maybe TRBD2 (6 bases). The receptor was derived from a female donor with early-stage non-small cell lung cancer. This material consisted of lung tumor tissue, taken at surgery. CDR3 region: CASSHGGAGEQYF. CDR3 nucleotides: TGTGCCAGCAGCCACGGAGGGGCAGGCGAGCAGTACTTC.